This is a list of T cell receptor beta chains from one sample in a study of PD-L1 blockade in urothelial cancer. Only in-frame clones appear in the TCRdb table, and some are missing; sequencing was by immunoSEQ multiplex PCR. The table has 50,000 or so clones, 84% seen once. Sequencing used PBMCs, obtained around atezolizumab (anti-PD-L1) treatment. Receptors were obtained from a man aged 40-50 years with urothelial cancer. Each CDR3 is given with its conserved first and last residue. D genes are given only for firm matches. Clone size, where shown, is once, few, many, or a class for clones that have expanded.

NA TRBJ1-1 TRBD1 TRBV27 CANVPGQDARMNTEAFF TGTGCCAATGTACCGGGACAGGACGCGAGGATGAACACTGAAGCTTTCTTT
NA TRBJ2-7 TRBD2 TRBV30 CAVGLADTYEQYF TGTGCTGTCGGCCTAGCGGATACCTACGAGCAGTACTTC
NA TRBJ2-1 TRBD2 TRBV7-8 CASSFSGRAEQFF TGTGCCAGCAGCTTTAGCGGGAGAGCTGAGCAGTTCTTC
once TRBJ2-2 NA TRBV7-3 CASSGGPNTGELFF TGTGCCAGCAGCGGAGGGCCCAACACCGGGGAGCTGTTTTTT
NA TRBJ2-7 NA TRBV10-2 CASSDPAESSYEQYF TGCGCCAGCAGTGACCCAGCGGAGAGCTCCTACGAGCAGTACTTC
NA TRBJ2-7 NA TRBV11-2 CASSLLKQGNSYEQYF TGTGCCAGCAGCTTACTTAAACAGGGCAACTCCTACGAGCAGTACTTC
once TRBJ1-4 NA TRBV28 CASSSGTRKKLFF TGTGCCAGCAGTTCGGGGACTAGGAAAAAACTGTTTTTT
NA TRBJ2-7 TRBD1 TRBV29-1 CSVDRGYEQYF TGCAGCGTAGACAGGGGTTACGAGCAGTACTTC
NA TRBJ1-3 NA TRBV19 CASSFRAGNTIYF TGTGCCAGTAGTTTCAGGGCCGGAAACACCATATATTTT
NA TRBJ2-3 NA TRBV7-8 CASSSQRLQISTDTQYF TGTGCCAGCAGCTCCCAGCGGCTACAGATCAGCACAGATACGCAGTATTTT
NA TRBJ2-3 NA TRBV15 CATRDGLGTDTQYF TGTGCCACCAGAGACGGACTGGGCACAGATACGCAGTATTTT
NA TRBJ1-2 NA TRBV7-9 CASSLNDRNYGYTF TGTGCCAGCAGCTTAAATGACAGAAACTATGGCTACACCTTC
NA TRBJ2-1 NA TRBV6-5 CASSYSGGSYNEQFF TGTGCCAGCAGTTACTCAGGGGGCTCCTACAATGAGCAGTTCTTC
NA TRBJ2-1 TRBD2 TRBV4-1 CASSQGGWRQGFGLAGYNEQFF TGCGCCAGCAGCCAAGGTGGTTGGAGACAGGGGTTCGGACTAGCGGGTTACAATGAGCAGTTCTTC
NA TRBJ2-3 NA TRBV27 CASSSPTGSREYF TGTGCCAGCAGTTCCCCCACGGGGTCTCGGGAGTATTTT
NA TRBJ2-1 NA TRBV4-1 CASSQVSGEVYNEQFF TGCGCCAGCAGCCAAGTATCGGGAGAAGTGTACAATGAGCAGTTCTTC
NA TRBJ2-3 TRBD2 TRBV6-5 CASTLAGGRTDTQYF TGTGCCAGCACCTTAGCGGGAGGTCGCACAGATACGCAGTATTTT
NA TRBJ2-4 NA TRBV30 CAWSPDLAKNIQYF TGTGCCTGGAGCCCAGACTTAGCCAAAAACATTCAGTACTTC
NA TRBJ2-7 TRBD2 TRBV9 CASSVGGSTEQYF TGTGCCAGCAGCGTAGGCGGGAGCACCGAGCAGTACTTC
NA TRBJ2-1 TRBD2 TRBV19 CASSAELAWHEQFF TGTGCCAGTAGCGCGGAACTAGCGTGGCATGAGCAGTTCTTC
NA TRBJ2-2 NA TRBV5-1 CASILGSGATGELFF TGCGCCAGCATCCTTGGGTCAGGGGCCACCGGGGAGCTGTTTTTT
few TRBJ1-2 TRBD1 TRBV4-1 CASSQGGQGAGYTF TGCGCCAGCAGCCAAGGGGGACAGGGGGCTGGCTACACCTTC
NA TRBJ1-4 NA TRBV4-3 CASSEVKGNEKLFF TGCGCCAGCAGCGAAGTTAAGGGGAATGAAAAACTGTTTTTT
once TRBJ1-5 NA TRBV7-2 CASSFNSLLGQPQHF TGTGCCAGCTCCTTTAACAGTTTGTTGGGTCAGCCCCAGCATTTT
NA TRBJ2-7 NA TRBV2 CASRLDGGSGNEQYF TGTGCCAGCAGGCTAGATGGAGGGTCGGGCAACGAGCAGTACTTC
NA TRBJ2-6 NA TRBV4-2 CASSRGTDSSGANVLTF TGTGCCAGCAGCCGCGGGACAGACTCTTCTGGGGCCAACGTCCTGACTTTC
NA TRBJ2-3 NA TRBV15 CATSSPDTDTQYF TGTGCCACCAGCAGCCCAGACACAGATACGCAGTATTTT
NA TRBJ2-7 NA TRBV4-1 CASSQIYQPSYEQYF TGCGCCAGCAGCCAGATCTACCAACCCTCCTACGAGCAGTACTTC
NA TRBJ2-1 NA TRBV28 CASSLGGTYNEQFF TGTGCCAGCAGTTTGGGGGGTACCTACAATGAGCAGTTCTTC
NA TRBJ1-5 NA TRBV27 CASSLRGQPQHF TGTGCCAGCAGTTTAAGAGGGCAGCCCCAGCATTTT
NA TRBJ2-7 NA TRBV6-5 CASSSAYEQYF TGTGCCAGCAGCTCTGCCTACGAGCAGTACTTC
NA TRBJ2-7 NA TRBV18 CASSQGRASLAEQYF TGTGCCAGCTCACAAGGACGAGCTAGCTTGGCCGAGCAGTACTTC
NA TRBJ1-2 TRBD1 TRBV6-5 CASSYSTDRGQGYTF TGTGCCAGCAGTTACTCGACGGACAGGGGGCAAGGCTACACCTTC
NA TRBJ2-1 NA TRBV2 CASRRGSSDEQFF TGTGCCAGCAGGCGCGGATCGTCGGATGAGCAGTTCTTC
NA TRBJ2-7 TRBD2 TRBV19 CASSGVAGPGEQYF TGTGCCAGTAGTGGGGTAGCGGGGCCGGGCGAGCAGTACTTC
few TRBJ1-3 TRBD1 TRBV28 CASSPRTGGRLNTIYF TGTGCCAGCAGTCCCCGGACAGGGGGCAGACTAAACACCATATATTTT
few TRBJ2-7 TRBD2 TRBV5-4 CASSRMGGGSGRNIYEQYF TGTGCCAGCAGCAGAATGGGTGGAGGGAGCGGGAGAAATATCTACGAGCAGTACTTC
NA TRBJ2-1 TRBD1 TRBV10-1 CASSESIRTGAVLNEQFF TGCGCCAGCAGTGAGTCGATTCGGACAGGGGCTGTACTCAATGAGCAGTTCTTC
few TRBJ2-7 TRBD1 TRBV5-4 CASRRGGTGLDEQYF TGTGCCAGCAGACGAGGGGGCACAGGCTTAGACGAGCAGTACTTC
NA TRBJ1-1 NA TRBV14 CASSLITGMNTEAFF TGTGCCAGCAGTCTTATTACAGGTATGAACACTGAAGCTTTCTTT
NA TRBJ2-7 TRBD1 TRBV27 CASRLGQGGFYEQYF TGTGCCAGCAGACTGGGACAGGGGGGTTTCTACGAGCAGTACTTC
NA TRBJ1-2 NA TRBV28 CASSFRRAYGYTF TGTGCCAGCAGTTTCCGCAGGGCCTATGGCTACACCTTC
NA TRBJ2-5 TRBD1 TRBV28 CASSSFKRGREKETQYF TGTGCCAGCAGTTCCTTTAAAAGGGGGCGAGAAAAAGAGACCCAGTACTTC
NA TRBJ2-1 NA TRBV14 CASSLGRGEYNEQFF TGTGCCAGCAGCCTGGGGAGGGGGGAGTACAATGAGCAGTTCTTC
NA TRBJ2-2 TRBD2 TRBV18 CASSPGLAGYTNTGELFF TGTGCCAGCTCACCCGGACTAGCGGGATACACGAACACCGGGGAGCTGTTTTTT
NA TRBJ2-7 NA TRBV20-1 CSARHDRTQYF TGCAGTGCTAGACACGACAGGACGCAGTACTTC
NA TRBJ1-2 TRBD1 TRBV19 CVAGGNYGYTF TGTGTTGCAGGGGGAAACTATGGCTACACCTTC
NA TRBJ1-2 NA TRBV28 CASTWGGQGGYTF TGTGCCAGCACCTGGGGGGGGCAGGGTGGCTACACCTTC
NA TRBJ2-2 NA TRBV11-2 CASSPETVRVTGELFF TGTGCCAGCAGCCCGGAGACAGTACGGGTCACCGGGGAGCTGTTTTTT
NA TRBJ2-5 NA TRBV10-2 CASRDSAQETQYF TGCGCCAGCAGGGACAGCGCTCAAGAGACCCAGTACTTC
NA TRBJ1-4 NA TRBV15 CATSRTPANEKLFF TGTGCCACCAGCAGAACCCCAGCGAATGAAAAACTGTTTTTT
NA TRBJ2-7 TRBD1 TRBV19 CASTRGPPYEQYF TGTGCCAGTACCAGGGGGCCCCCCTACGAGCAGTACTTC
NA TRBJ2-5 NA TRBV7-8 CASSLELPKETQYF TGTGCCAGCAGCTTAGAACTACCCAAAGAGACCCAGTACTTC
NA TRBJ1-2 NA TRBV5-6 CASRSSRGYTSIVYTF TGTGCCAGCAGATCATCCCGAGGCTATACCTCTATCGTCTACACCTTC
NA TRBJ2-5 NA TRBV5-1 CASSTQTNTGTQYF TGCGCCAGCAGCACTCAGACCAACACAGGGACCCAGTACTTC
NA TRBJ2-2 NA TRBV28 CASSAHGTQNTGELFF TGTGCCAGCAGTGCGCATGGGACACAGAACACCGGGGAGCTGTTTTTT
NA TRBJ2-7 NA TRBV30 CAWSHREGQYF TGTGCCTGGAGCCACAGGGAAGGGCAGTACTTC